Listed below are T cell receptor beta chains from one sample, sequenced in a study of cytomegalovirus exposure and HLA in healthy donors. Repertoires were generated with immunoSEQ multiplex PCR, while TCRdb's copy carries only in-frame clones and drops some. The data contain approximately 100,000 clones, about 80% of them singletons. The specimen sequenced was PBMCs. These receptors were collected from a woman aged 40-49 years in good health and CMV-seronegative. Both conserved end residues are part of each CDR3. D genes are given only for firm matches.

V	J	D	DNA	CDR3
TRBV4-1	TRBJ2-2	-	TGCGCCAGCCGGCGAGGGCCGAACACCGGGGAGCTGTTTTTT	CASRRGPNTGELFF
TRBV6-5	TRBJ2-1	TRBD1	TGTGCCAGCAGTAAAACAGGGGAGTGGAATGAGCAGTTCTTC	CASSKTGEWNEQFF
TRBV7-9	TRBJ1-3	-	TGTGCCAGCAGCCCCCGGAACACCATATATTTT	CASSPRNTIYF
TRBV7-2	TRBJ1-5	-	TGTGCCAACAGCTTCGCAGGTAATCAGCCCCAGCATTTT	CANSFAGNQPQHF
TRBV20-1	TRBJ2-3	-	TGCAGTGCTAGAGCCACAGATACACAGTATTTT	CSARATDTQYF
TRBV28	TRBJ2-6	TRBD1	TGTGCCAGCTCAGGACAGGCCTACTCTGGGGCCAACGTCCTGACTTTC	CASSGQAYSGANVLTF
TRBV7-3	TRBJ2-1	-	TGTGCCAGCAGCTTAACTGAACTAGCAGGATACAATGAGCAGTTCTTC	CASSLTELAGYNEQFF
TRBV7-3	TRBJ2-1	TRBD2	TGTGCCAGCAGCCCCGGCGGGGGAGCCTACAATGAGCAGTTCTTC	CASSPGGGAYNEQFF
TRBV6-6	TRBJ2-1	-	TGTGCCAGCAGTCGAACGTTGAACTTCGATGAGCAGTTCTTC	CASSRTLNFDEQFF
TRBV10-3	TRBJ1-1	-	TGTGCCATCGGCTCAGGAATGAACACTGAAGCTTTCTTT	CAIGSGMNTEAFF
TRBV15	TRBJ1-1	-	TGTGCCACCAGCAGAGATAGATCACGAACCCCTGAAGCTTTCTTT	CATSRDRSRTPEAFF
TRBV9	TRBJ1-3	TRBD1	TGTGCCAGCAGCGTAGGTGGGACAGGGATTGGAAACACCATATATTTT	CASSVGGTGIGNTIYF
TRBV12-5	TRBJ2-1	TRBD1	TGTGCTAGTGGTTTATGGTTTCTCGGGACAGGGGTGAATGAGCAGTTCTTC	CASGLWFLGTGVNEQFF
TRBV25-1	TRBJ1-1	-	TGTGCCAGCAGACGGGACACCCTGAACACTGAAGCTTTCTTT	CASRRDTLNTEAFF
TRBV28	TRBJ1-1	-	TGTGCCAGCAGTTTAGCCAGTGGGAGCACTGAAGCTTTCTTT	CASSLASGSTEAFF
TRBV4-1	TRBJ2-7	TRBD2	TGCGCCAGCAGCCAAGAGCACGGGAGGGGTTACGAGCAGTACTTC	CASSQEHGRGYEQYF
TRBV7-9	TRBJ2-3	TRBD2	TGTTCCAGCAGCCATAGCGGGAGGGTCGGAAATACGCAGTATTTT	CSSSHSGRVGNTQYF
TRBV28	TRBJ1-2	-	TGTGCCAGCAGTTTATTAGACTATGGCTACACCTTC	CASSLLDYGYTF
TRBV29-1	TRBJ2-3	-	TGCAGCGTTGCTGGACAACGAGATACGCAGTATTTT	CSVAGQRDTQYF
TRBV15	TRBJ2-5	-	TGTGCCACCAGCAGAGAGGCCAACCAAGAGACCCAGTACTTC	CATSREANQETQYF